This T cell receptor beta chain originates from a study of T cell changes during pregnancy in multiple sclerosis. The method was immunoSEQ multiplex PCR; TCRdb's version includes in-frame clones alone and lacks a portion of them. Of around 110,000 clones in the sample, 85% to 95% are singletons; the top ten hold roughly 1.5%. Germline V gene sequence: CDR1 SGHRS, CDR2 YFSETQ. This CDR3 has 14 amino acids. Between the trimmed V and J ends, which lost 4 bases and 6 bases, there was a span of 17 bases. The sample here was peripheral blood, taken after pregnancy. The TCR sequence derives from a female donor with multiple sclerosis, enrolled in a pregnancy study. The J gene is TRBJ2-7, the V gene TRBV5-1; possibly TRBD1 for D (5 bases). For the CDR3, the DNA is TGCGCCAGCAGCCCAGTTACAACAGGCGTCGAGCAGTACTTC. As protein: CASSPVTTGVEQYF.